This TCR beta chain was retrieved from a study of T cell responses to AZD1222 COVID-19 vaccine. Study results and limitations: Spike-specific TCR breadth rose after two AZD1222 doses, and depth rose as well. All repertoire sampling was performed exclusively after the peak T cell response. Donors were mostly white British, more females; clonal diversity possibly underestimated.

Assay: immunoSEQ multiplex PCR; the TCRdb copy retains only in-frame clones and omits some. The sample consists of 90,000 to 130,000 clones, roughly 92% of them appearing once. Germline-derived CDR1 and CDR2 are KGHSH and LQKENI. V was clipped by 2 bases and J by 7 bases; unmatched bases: 4. CDR3 length: 15 amino acids. About this clone itself: The target antigen is unknown.

The sample here was peripheral blood, taken 28 days after the second AZD1222 dose. The receptor was derived from an adult who received the AZD1222 COVID-19 vaccine. This chain uses TRBV18 with TRBJ1-6; 8 bases align to TRBD1. The CDR3 region is CASSPSRTGNSPLHF. CDR3 in DNA: TGTGCCAGCTCACCAAGTCGGACAGGGAATTCACCCCTCCACTTT.